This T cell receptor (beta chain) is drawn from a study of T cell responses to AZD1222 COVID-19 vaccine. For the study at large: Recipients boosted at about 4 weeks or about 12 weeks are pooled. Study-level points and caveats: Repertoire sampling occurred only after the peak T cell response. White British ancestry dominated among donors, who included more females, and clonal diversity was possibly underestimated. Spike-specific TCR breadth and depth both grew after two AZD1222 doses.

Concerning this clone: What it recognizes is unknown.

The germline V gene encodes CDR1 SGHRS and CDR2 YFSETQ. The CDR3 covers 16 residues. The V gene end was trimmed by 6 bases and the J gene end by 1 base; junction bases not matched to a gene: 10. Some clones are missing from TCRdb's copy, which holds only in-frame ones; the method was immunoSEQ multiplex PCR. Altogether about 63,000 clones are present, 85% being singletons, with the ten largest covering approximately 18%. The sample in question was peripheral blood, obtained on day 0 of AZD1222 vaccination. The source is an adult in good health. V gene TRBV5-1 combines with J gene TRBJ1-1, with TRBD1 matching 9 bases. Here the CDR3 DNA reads TGCGCCAGCAACAGTGGGGACAGGGCTGGGAACACTGAAGCTTTCTTT. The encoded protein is CASNSGDRAGNTEAFF.